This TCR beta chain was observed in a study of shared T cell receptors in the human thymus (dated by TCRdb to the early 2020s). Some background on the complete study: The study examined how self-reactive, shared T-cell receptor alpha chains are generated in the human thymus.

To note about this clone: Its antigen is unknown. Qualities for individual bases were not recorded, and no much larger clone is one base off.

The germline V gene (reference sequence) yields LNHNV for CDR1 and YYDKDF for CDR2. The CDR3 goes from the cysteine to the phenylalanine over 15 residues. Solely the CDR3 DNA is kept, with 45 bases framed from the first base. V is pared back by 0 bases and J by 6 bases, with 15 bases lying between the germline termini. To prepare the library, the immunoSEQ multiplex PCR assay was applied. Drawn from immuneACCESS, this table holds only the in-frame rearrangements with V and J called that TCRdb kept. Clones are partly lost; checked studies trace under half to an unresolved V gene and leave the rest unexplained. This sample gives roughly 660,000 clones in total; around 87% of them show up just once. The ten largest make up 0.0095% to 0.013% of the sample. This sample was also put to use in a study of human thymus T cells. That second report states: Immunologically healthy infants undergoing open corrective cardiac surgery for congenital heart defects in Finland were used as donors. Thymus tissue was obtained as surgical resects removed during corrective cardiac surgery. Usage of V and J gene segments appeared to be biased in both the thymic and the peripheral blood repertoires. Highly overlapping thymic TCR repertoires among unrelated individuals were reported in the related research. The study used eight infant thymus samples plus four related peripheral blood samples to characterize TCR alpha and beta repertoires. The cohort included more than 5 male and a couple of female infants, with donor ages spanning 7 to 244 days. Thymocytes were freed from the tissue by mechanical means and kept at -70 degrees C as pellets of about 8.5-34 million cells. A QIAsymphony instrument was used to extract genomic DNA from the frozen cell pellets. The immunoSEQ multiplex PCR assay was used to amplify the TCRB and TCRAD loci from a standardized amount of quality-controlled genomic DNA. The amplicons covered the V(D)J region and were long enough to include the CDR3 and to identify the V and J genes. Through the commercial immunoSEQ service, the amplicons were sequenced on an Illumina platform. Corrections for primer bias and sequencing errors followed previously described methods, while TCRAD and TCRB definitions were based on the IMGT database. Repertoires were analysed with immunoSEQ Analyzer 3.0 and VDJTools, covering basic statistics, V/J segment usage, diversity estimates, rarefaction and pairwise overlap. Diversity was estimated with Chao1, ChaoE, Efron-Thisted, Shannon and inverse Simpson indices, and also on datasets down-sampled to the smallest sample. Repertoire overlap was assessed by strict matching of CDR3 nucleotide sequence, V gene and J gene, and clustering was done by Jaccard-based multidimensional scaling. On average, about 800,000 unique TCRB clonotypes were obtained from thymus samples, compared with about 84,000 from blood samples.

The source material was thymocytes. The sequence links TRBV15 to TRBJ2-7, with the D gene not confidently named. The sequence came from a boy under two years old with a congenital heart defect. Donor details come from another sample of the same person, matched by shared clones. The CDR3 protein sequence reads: CATSRDRPKPLEQYF. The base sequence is TGTGCCACCAGCAGAGACAGGCCAAAACCGCTCGAGCAGTACTTC.